Listed below are T cell receptor beta chains from one sample, sequenced in a study of CD8 T cell repertoires and HIV-1 epitope variants. No cognate antigen is known for these TCRs. Here immunoSEQ multiplex PCR was the method, and the copy in TCRdb shows in-frame clones only, minus some. Of under 2,500 clones listed, approximately 70% are singletons. The sample was cultured CD8+ T cells derived from PBMCs. These receptor sequences come from a male donor with HIV. Each CDR3 is given with its conserved first and last residue.

J gene	V gene	CDR3 protein
TRBJ1-5	TRBV5-1	CASSQGDSPNNQPQHF
TRBJ2-7	TRBV30	CAWSGDSAEQYF
TRBJ2-7	TRBV6-1	CASSEGAGPYEQYF
TRBJ1-1	TRBV5-6	CASSLRGTEAFF
TRBJ2-1	TRBV13	CASSLGTGRDEQFF
TRBJ1-2	TRBV28	CASSFGGNSYGYTF
TRBJ2-3	TRBV27	CASSLSPSGGTDTQYF
TRBJ1-2	TRBV5-6	CASSLGGTGKMGYTF
TRBJ1-5	TRBV28	CASSFRSGNINQPQHF
TRBJ2-1	TRBV9	CASSVVTAPVNEQFF
TRBJ1-1	TRBV9	CASSVRGDDTEAFF
TRBJ1-2	TRBV28	CASQEYFVDRGRGYYGYTF
TRBJ2-4	TRBV2	CASSDGFGPRMDIQYF
TRBJ1-1	TRBV11-2	CASSFDRGVPEAFF
TRBJ1-1	TRBV27	CASSLSLVTEAFF
TRBJ1-1	TRBV4-3	CASSQVEAGERDTEAFF
TRBJ1-4	TRBV30	CAWSPDGLGELFF
TRBJ1-3	TRBV4-2	CASSQDRSSGNTIYF
TRBJ2-1	TRBV6-5	CASNLLAGDYNEQFF
TRBJ2-7	TRBV5-6	CASSLPLEGGGGEQYF
TRBJ2-1	TRBV4-3	CASSQDRMSGDEQFF
.	TRBV19	CASSPPLSYEQYF
TRBJ2-7	TRBV7-9	CASSLVPDRGYEQYF
TRBJ2-5	TRBV5-1	CASSRTGPQETQYF
TRBJ1-5	TRBV15	CATSSSAGNQPQHF
TRBJ2-2	TRBV5-6	CASSLLGAGTANTGELFF
TRBJ2-7	TRBV11-2	CASSPPRGNEQYF
TRBJ2-1	TRBV28	CASSPLAGNSYNEQFF
TRBJ1-5	TRBV28	CASSLLGQPNQPQHF
TRBJ2-1	TRBV7-6	CASSPGLAEAFGEQFF
TRBJ1-1	TRBV28	CASSLWLVEGRTEAFF
TRBJ2-1	TRBV7-9	CASSLSSGVYNEQFF
TRBJ1-2	TRBV9	CASSVAPGEEYGYTF
TRBJ1-2	TRBV25-1	CASSELGSFYGYTF
TRBJ1-1	TRBV28	CASSFTRWQGEAFF
TRBJ1-1	TRBV19	CASRTGVRNTEAFF
TRBJ2-7	TRBV4-3	CASSQVGGDEQYF
TRBJ1-1	TRBV30	CAWSVRGTEAFF
TRBJ2-1	TRBV5-6	CASSLDDNEQFF
TRBJ2-1	TRBV4-3	CASSQAQPGGATYNEQFF
TRBJ2-3	TRBV28	CASSLWVARGPSPDTQYF
TRBJ2-7	TRBV5-5	CASSLEAYQGEQYF
TRBJ2-7	TRBV5-4	CASSFMGGPTYEQYF
TRBJ1-2	TRBV12-5	CASGGEVQGKTYGYTF
TRBJ1-2	TRBV5-4	CASSSEQGDPRGYTF
TRBJ2-5	TRBV27	CASSSAGIDQETQYF
TRBJ2-7	TRBV15	CATSRDWGHEQYF
TRBJ1-2	TRBV29-1	CSVEVVGGDYGYTF
TRBJ2-3	TRBV10-3	CAIRGGSRAIEDTQYF
TRBJ2-1	TRBV15	CATAGTSGSSSYNEQFF
TRBJ2-1	TRBV2	CASSHSVSSYNEQFF
TRBJ2-7	TRBV13	CASSLGGDTYEQYF
TRBJ2-7	TRBV5-4	CASSLSHEQYF
TRBJ1-2	TRBV6-5	CASSYSLGDYGYTF
TRBJ2-2	TRBV6-5	CASSSDSTGELFF
TRBJ2-7	TRBV10-2	CASSEGQGAYEQYF
TRBJ2-5	TRBV19	CASSIGGGRETQYF
TRBJ1-4	TRBV9	CASSAGGSTNEKLFF
TRBJ2-3	TRBV18	CASSPLAGGGASDTQYF
TRBJ2-7	TRBV7-1	CASSLGQYLREQYF